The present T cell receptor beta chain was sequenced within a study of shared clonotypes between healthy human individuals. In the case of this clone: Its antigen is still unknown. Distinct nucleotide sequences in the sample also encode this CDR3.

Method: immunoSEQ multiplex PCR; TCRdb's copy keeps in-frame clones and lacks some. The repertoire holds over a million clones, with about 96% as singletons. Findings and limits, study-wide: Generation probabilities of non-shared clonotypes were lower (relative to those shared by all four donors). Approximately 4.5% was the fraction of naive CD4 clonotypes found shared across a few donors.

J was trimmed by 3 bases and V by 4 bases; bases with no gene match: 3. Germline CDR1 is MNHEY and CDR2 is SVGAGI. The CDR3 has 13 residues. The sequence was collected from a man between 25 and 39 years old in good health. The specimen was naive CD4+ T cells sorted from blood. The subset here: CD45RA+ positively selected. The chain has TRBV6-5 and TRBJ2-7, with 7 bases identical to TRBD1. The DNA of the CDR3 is TGTGCCAGCAGTTCGACAGGGAACTACGAGCAGTACTTC. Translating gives CASSSTGNYEQYF.